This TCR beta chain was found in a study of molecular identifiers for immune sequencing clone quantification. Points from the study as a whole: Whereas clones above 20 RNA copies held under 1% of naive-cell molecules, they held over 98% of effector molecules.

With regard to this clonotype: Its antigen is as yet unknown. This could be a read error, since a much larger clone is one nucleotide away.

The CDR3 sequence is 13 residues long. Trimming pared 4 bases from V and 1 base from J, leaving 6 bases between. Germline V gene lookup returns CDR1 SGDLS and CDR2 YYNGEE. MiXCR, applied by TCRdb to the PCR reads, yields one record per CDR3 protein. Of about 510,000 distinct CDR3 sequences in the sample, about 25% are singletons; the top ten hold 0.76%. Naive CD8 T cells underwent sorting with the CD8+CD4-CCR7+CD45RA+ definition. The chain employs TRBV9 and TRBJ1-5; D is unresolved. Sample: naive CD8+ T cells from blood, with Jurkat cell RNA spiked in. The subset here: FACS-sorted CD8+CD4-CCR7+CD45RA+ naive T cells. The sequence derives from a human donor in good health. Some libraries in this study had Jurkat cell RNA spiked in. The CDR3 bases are TGTGCCAGCAGCACACACAGCAATCAGCCCCAGCATTTT. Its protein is CASSTHSNQPQHF.